Listed here are 8 T cell receptor beta chains from one sample, sequenced in a study of T cells in Graves' hyperthyroidism and ophthalmopathy. Amplification of TCR beta CDR3 regions was performed using RNA transcripts as template. Researchers ran a first-round RT-PCR on the TCR CDR3 using the HTBI primer set. One entry per CDR3 protein, called by TCRdb with MiXCR from the multiplex PCR reads. The sample lists around 300,000 distinct CDR3 sequences, more than 10% seen once, with 6.5% to 10% in the top ten. Sequencing was carried out using blood. All receptors derive from a woman between 25 and 40 years old with Graves' hyperthyroidism that later progressed to Graves' ophthalmopathy.

This clonotype has a count of ten or more. The chain links TRBV11-2 to TRBJ1-1; 9 bases are shared with TRBD1. Per germline, CDR1 SGHAT and CDR2 FQNNGV. The trim removed 8 bases at V and 5 bases at J, leaving 15 bases unmatched. The CDR3 length is 16 residues. The CDR3 here is CASPRDREFGKTEAFF. DNA of the CDR3: TGTGCCAGCCCACGGGACAGGGAATTTGGTAAGACTGAAGCTTTCTTT. Using reference TRBV11-2 and TRBJ1-1 for the parts outside the CDR3, the full variable domain is EAGVAQSPRYKIIEKRQSVAFWCNPISGHATLYWYQQILGQGPKLLIQFQNNGVVDDSQLPKDRFSAERLKGVDSTLKIQPAKLEDSAVYLCASPRDREFGKTEAFFGQGTRLTVV.

This clonotype was seen many times. V and J are TRBV18 and TRBJ1-4; TRBD1 might be the D (5 bases). CDR1 KGHSH and CDR2 LQKENI come from the germline V gene. With 0 bases removed from V and 7 bases from J, the gap between germline ends came to 9 bases. This CDR3 region has 14 residues. CDR3 loop: CASSPPGTGEKLFF. The DNA for the CDR3 is TGTGCCAGCTCACCACCAGGGACGGGTGAAAAACTGTTTTTT.

This clonotype turned up a few times. The rearrangement uses TRBV27 and TRBJ2-7; D not certain. V lost 5 bases to trimming and J lost 2 bases, with 10 bases between them. Germline CDR1 MNHEY, CDR2 SMNVEV (reference sequence). The CDR3 is 13 residues long. The chain's CDR3 is CASSVRAAYEQYF. In DNA, the CDR3 is TGTGCCAGCAGTGTACGGGCAGCCTACGAGCAGTACTTC.

This clonotype was picked up a small number of times. This CDR3 is CASSELGPYEQYF. CDR3 nucleotide sequence: TGTGCCAGCAGTGAATTGGGTCCCTACGAGCAGTACTTC. The chain carries TRBV25-1 and TRBJ2-7; no definite D call. The germline V and J ends were trimmed by 1 base and 2 bases, with 6 bases remaining between them. CDR1 MGHDK and CDR2 SYGVNS come from the germline V gene. CDR3 length: 13 amino acids.

This clonotype showed up many times. The J gene is TRBJ2-1, the V gene TRBV7-3; 7 bases map to TRBD1. The CDR3 runs to 15 residues. The germline CDR1 and CDR2 sequences are SGHTA and FQGTGA. The J segment lost 2 bases and the V segment lost 5 bases, leaving 6 bases of the junction unmatched. CDR3 protein: CASSIHRGPYNEQFF. Here the CDR3 DNA reads TGTGCCAGCAGCATCCACAGGGGCCCCTACAATGAGCAGTTCTTC.

At least ten counts were recorded for this clonotype. J is TRBJ1-2 and V is TRBV20-1, with D perhaps TRBD1 (6 bases). The CDR3 is made up of 14 amino acids. The V end was cut by 3 bases, the J end by 8 bases, with 19 bases between. Looked up from germline, CDR1 is DFQATT and CDR2 is SNEGSKA (reference sequence). CDR3 amino acids: CSARPTLGGEGYTF. The CDR3 DNA sequence: TGCAGTGCTAGGCCCACACTGGGGGGCGAGGGCTACACCTTC.

This clonotype was counted many times. This chain connects TRBV28 to TRBJ1-5; D may be TRBD1 (6 bases). This CDR3 has 16 amino acids. Germline values: CDR1 MDHEN, CDR2 SYDVKM. V dropped 7 bases and J dropped 1 base, with 17 bases sitting between them. CDR3 nucleotides: TGTGCCAGCAACTTGGGGGGGGCTGGGAGCAATCAGCCCCAGCATTTT. This translates into CASNLGGAGSNQPQHF.

This clonotype was seen repeatedly, ten times or more. J is TRBJ2-3 and V is TRBV2; D is unclear. The length of the CDR3 is 15 residues. Germline loops: CDR1 SNHLY, CDR2 FYNNEI. V gave up 2 bases and J gave up 0 bases, with 9 bases separating them. The CDR3 loop is CASSELAVSTDTQYF. Here the CDR3 DNA reads TGTGCCAGCAGTGAACTCGCGGTTAGCACAGATACGCAGTATTTT. The full variable domain, in which reference TRBV2 and TRBJ2-3 provide the parts outside the CDR3, is EPEVTQTPSHQVTQMGQEVILRCVPISNHLYFYWYRQILGQKVEFLVSFYNNEISEKSEIFDDQFSVERPDGSNFTLKIRSTKLEDSAMYFCASSELAVSTDTQYFGPGTRLTVL.